Below are 21 T cell receptor beta chains sequenced from a single sample in a study of T cells after yellow fever vaccination. MiXCR, applied by TCRdb to the 5' RACE reads, yields one record per CDR3 protein. Of approximately 300,000 distinct CDR3 sequences listed, over 10% are singletons. This specimen consisted of CD4+ T cells sorted from PBMCs, obtained 45 days after the yellow fever booster vaccination. These receptors were collected from a man aged 25 to 40 who received the YFV17D yellow fever vaccine.

The genes are TRBV5-1 and TRBJ2-2; D possibly uses TRBD1 or TRBD2 (5 bases each). In germline, CDR1 is SGHRS, CDR2 YFSETQ. The CDR3 length is 16 residues. Trimming pared 7 bases from V and 6 bases from J, leaving 22 bases between. The CDR3 region is CASDGRGPNQPGELFF. CDR3 in DNA: TGCGCCAGCGACGGAAGGGGACCCAATCAACCCGGGGAGCTGTTTTTT. Filled out from reference TRBV5-1 and TRBJ2-2, the complete variable domain reads KAGVTQTPRYLIKTRGQQVTLSCSPISGHRSVSWYQQTPGQGLQFLFEYFSETQRNKGNFPGRFSGRQFSNSRSEMNVSTLELGDSALYLCASDGRGPNQPGELFFGEGSRLTVL.

This clonotype has just a few counts. J is TRBJ2-4 and V is TRBV29-1; TRBD1 is a possible D gene (6 bases). This CDR3 is 13 amino acids long. Trimming took off 7 bases at V and 3 bases at J, with 13 bases between the two ends. Germline V gives CDR1 SQVTM, CDR2 ANQGSEA. CDR3 residues: CSGKTGNKNIQYF. Here the CDR3 DNA reads TGCAGCGGCAAGACAGGCAACAAAAACATTCAGTACTTC.

This clonotype was detected ten times or more. This sequence joins TRBV20-1 and TRBJ2-7, with 11 bases matching TRBD2. In germline, CDR1 is DFQATT, CDR2 SNEGSKA (reference sequence). V trimming: 6 bases; J trimming: 6 bases; junction bases outside the gene matches: 22. This CDR3 has 18 amino acids. This chain's CDR3 is CSAPRQGGFSGRASEQYF. The CDR3 region has the DNA TGCAGTGCCCCAAGACAGGGTGGTTTTAGCGGGAGGGCGAGCGAGCAGTACTTC.

V usage is TRBV7-2 and J usage is TRBJ2-5, with unresolved D. This CDR3 comprises 12 residues. Germline loops: CDR1 SGHTA, CDR2 FQGNSA. V was clipped by 2 bases and J by 5 bases, with 6 bases between them. CDR3 amino acids: CASSLMWETQYF. CDR3 bases: TGTGCCAGCAGCTTAATGTGGGAGACCCAGTACTTC.

The chain recombines TRBV6-5 with TRBJ2-5; no clear D gene. Trimming shortened V by 6 bases and J by 3 bases, and 5 bases separated the two germline ends. CDR3 length: 11 amino acids. Germline V CDR1 and CDR2: MNHEY, SVGAGI. CDR3 amino acids: CASRAKETQYF. CDR3 nucleotide sequence: TGTGCCAGCAGGGCTAAAGAGACCCAGTACTTC.

This clonotype was detected only a few times. This chain joins TRBV24-1 and TRBJ2-5; 8 bases are shared with TRBD2. The germline V gene encodes CDR1 KGHDR and CDR2 SFDVKD. The CDR3 spans 16 residues. J gave up 4 bases and V 5 bases, and 11 bases lay outside the gene matches. The CDR3: CATSGPSGSVLETQYF. CDR3 in DNA: TGTGCCACCAGTGGGCCTAGCGGGTCGGTGTTAGAGACCCAGTACTTC.

V and J are TRBV20-1 and TRBJ2-3, with D maybe TRBD2 (7 bases). V lost 7 bases to trimming and J lost 2 bases, with 19 bases between them. CDR1 is DFQATT and CDR2 is SNEGSKA in the germline V gene (reference sequence). The CDR3 consists of 15 residues. The CDR3 DNA is TGCAGTGGAATCAGGGGAGGGCCTTCCACAGATACGCAGTATTTT. It encodes CSGIRGGPSTDTQYF.

J is TRBJ1-4 and V is TRBV7-2, with 10 bases matching TRBD1. The CDR3 spans 17 residues. Germline V lookup: CDR1 SGHTA, CDR2 FQGNSA. J gave up 8 bases and V 2 bases, and 11 bases lay outside the gene matches. The CDR3 DNA reads as TGTGCCAGCAGCTTACAGCCGGGGACAGGGGCCGGAGAAAAACTGTTTTTT. The encoded protein is CASSLQPGTGAGEKLFF.

This chain connects TRBV29-1 to TRBJ1-2; D unresolved. The CDR3 is 13 amino acids. Germline V gene sequence: CDR1 SQVTM, CDR2 ANQGSEA. V was cut by 4 bases and J by 4 bases, with 13 bases left in between. The CDR3 protein is CSVGSREGYGYTF. The DNA of the CDR3 is TGCAGCGTTGGTTCAAGGGAGGGCTATGGCTACACCTTC.

The gene calls are TRBV27 and TRBJ2-2; either TRBD1 or TRBD2 may fit D (7 bases each). The CDR3 is 18 amino acids. V gave up 2 bases and J gave up 5 bases, with 21 bases separating them. The germline V gene encodes CDR1 MNHEY and CDR2 SMNVEV (reference sequence). The CDR3 region has the DNA TGTGCCAGCAGTTTAGAGGGAGGGACAGTTGGGGTTACCGGGGAGCTGTTTTTT. Amino acids: CASSLEGGTVGVTGELFF.

This clonotype was recorded at least ten times. The chain couples TRBV5-1 to TRBJ2-5; TRBD1 agrees at 10 bases. Losses at the gene ends were 4 bases for V and 1 base for J; bases not matched to a gene: 7. The V gene's germline CDR1 is SGHRS and CDR2 YFSETQ. The CDR3 sequence is 16 residues long. CDR3 protein: CASSEMGQGIQETQYF. CDR3 DNA sequence: TGCGCCAGCAGCGAGATGGGACAGGGGATCCAAGAGACCCAGTACTTC.

The sample holds a few counts of this clonotype. V is TRBV7-7 and J is TRBJ2-1; maybe TRBD2 (5 bases). The germline V gene encodes CDR1 SSHAT and CDR2 FNYEAQ (reference sequence). The CDR3 sequence is 15 residues long. V was trimmed by 2 bases and J by 5 bases, leaving 13 bases between them. CDR3 amino acids: CASSLTSSGNNEQFF. In DNA form, the CDR3 reads TGTGCCAGCAGCTTAACTAGTTCGGGAAACAATGAGCAGTTCTTC.

The V call is TRBV7-2, the J call TRBJ2-2, with no clear D. V lost 0 bases, J lost 0 bases, and 8 bases lay in between. CDR3 length: 16 amino acids. The germline CDR1 and CDR2 sequences are SGHTA and FQGNSA. DNA of the CDR3: TGTGCCAGCAGCTTAGCGGCTAGGACGAACACCGGGGAGCTGTTTTTT. This sequence encodes CASSLAARTNTGELFF.

This clonotype was detected ten times or more. The gene calls are TRBV7-6 and TRBJ2-1; 11 bases fit TRBD2. CDR3 length equals 15 residues. V shed 5 bases and J 6 bases; nucleotides not matched to a gene: 6. Per germline, CDR1 SGHVS and CDR2 FNYEAQ. The CDR3 spells CASSRTSGSINEQFF. Here the CDR3 DNA reads TGTGCCAGCAGCCGTACTAGCGGGAGTATCAATGAGCAGTTCTTC. Full variable domain (remainder filled in from reference TRBV7-6 and TRBJ2-1): GAGVSQSPRYKVTKRGQDVALRCDPISGHVSLYWYRQALGQGPEFLTYFNYEAQQDKSGLPNDRFSAERPEGSISTLTIQRTEQRDSAMYRCASSRTSGSINEQFFGPGTRLTVL.

This clonotype was detected once. The genes are TRBV18 and TRBJ2-7; 9 bases agree with TRBD1. Germline CDR1 and CDR2: KGHSH and LQKENI. J lost 4 bases, V lost 2 bases, and 6 bases had no gene match. The CDR3 spans 15 residues. CDR3 bases: TGTGCCAGCTCACCAGGGACAGGGCGCCCTTACGAGCAGTACTTC. This sequence encodes CASSPGTGRPYEQYF.

V is TRBV10-2 and J is TRBJ1-4, with D maybe TRBD1 (5 bases). The CDR3 loop spans 15 amino acids. CDR1 and CDR2 (germline): WSHSY, SAAADI. Trimming stripped 8 bases from V and 2 bases from J, with 15 bases between. The CDR3 here is CASGGFRRTNEKLFF. The DNA for the CDR3 is TGCGCCAGCGGGGGGTTTCGGCGGACTAATGAAAAACTGTTTTTT.

The chain links TRBV6-2 or TRBV6-3 to TRBJ2-5, with D possibly TRBD1 on 6 matching bases. V was trimmed by 5 bases and J by 7 bases, leaving 17 bases between them. The germline V gene has CDR1 MNHEY and CDR2 SVGEGT. This CDR3 contains 14 residues. DNA of the CDR3: TGTGCCAGCAGTCGCTCCCGGACAGTCGGGACCCAGTACTTC. This gives the protein CASSRSRTVGTQYF.

V gene TRBV7-2 combines with J gene TRBJ2-5; no definite D call. The V gene lost 5 bases and the J gene lost 5 bases, with 12 bases spanning the gap. Germline CDR1 SGHTA, CDR2 FQGNSA. The CDR3 contains 13 residues. CDR3 nucleotide sequence: TGTGCCAGCAGCCCAGATCAGGCTGAGACCCAGTACTTC. Protein sequence: CASSPDQAETQYF.

This clonotype was seen a handful of times. This chain uses TRBV5-1 with TRBJ2-5; perhaps D is TRBD1 or TRBD2 (5 bases each). CDR1 is SGHRS and CDR2 is YFSETQ in the germline V gene. This CDR3 contains 15 residues. Trimming removed 4 bases from V and 1 base from J, with 14 bases in between. The CDR3 DNA reads as TGCGCCAGCAGCGGGACCATAGCCGTCCAAGAGACCCAGTACTTC. Its protein is CASSGTIAVQETQYF. The complete variable domain, with remaining parts taken from reference TRBV5-1 and TRBJ2-5, reads KAGVTQTPRYLIKTRGQQVTLSCSPISGHRSVSWYQQTPGQGLQFLFEYFSETQRNKGNFPGRFSGRQFSNSRSEMNVSTLELGDSALYLCASSGTIAVQETQYFGPGTRLLVL.

This clonotype occurred many times. The rearrangement links TRBV20-1 to TRBJ2-5, with 11 nucleotides matching TRBD2. The CDR3 sequence is 13 residues long. The ends lost 5 bases at V and 5 bases at J; junction bases unmatched: 4. The V gene's germline CDR1 is DFQATT and CDR2 SNEGSKA (reference sequence). CDR3 coding DNA: TGCAGTGCTCGCGGGACTAGCGGTGAGACCCAGTACTTC. It yields the protein CSARGTSGETQYF.

This clonotype was detected many times. A read error may produce the germline difference seen at one junction end. This rearrangement joins TRBV5-1 to TRBJ1-2; no firm D call. The CDR3 covers 13 residues. CDR1 SGHRS and CDR2 YFSETQ come from the germline V gene. This chain's CDR3 is CASSLGQNYGYTF. CDR3 nucleotide sequence: TGTGCCAGCAGTTTAGGGCAGAACTATGGCTACACCTTC.